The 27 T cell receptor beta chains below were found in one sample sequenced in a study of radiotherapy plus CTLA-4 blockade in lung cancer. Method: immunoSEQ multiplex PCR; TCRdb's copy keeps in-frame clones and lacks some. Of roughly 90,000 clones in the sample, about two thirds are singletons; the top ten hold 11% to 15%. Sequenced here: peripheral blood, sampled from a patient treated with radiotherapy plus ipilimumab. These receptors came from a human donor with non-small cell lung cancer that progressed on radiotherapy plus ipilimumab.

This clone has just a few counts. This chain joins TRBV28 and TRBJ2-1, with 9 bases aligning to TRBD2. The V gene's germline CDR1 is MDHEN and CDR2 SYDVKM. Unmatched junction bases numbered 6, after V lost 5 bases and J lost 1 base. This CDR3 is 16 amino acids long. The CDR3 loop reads CASSNPSGGSYNEQFF. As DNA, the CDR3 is TGTGCCAGCAGTAACCCGAGCGGGGGGTCCTACAATGAGCAGTTCTTC.

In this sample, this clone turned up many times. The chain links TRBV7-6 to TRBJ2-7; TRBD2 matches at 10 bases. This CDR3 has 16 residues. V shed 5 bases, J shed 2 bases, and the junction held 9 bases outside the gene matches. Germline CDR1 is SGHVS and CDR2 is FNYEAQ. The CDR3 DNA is TGTGCCAGCAGCATTTCTAGCGGGGGTAACGCCTACGAGCAGTACTTC. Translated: CASSISSGGNAYEQYF.

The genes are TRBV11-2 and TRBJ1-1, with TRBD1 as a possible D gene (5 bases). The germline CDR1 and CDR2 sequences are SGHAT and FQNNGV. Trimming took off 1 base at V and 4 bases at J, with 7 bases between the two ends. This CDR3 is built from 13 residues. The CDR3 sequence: CASSLGGVTEAFF. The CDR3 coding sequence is TGTGCCAGCAGCTTAGGGGGGGTCACTGAAGCTTTCTTT.

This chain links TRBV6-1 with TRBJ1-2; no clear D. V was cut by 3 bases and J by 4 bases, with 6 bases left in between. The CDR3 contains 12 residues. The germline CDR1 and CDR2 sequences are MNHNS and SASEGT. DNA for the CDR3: TGTGCCAGCAGTGAGGCCCCCTATGGCTACACCTTC. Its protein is CASSEAPYGYTF.

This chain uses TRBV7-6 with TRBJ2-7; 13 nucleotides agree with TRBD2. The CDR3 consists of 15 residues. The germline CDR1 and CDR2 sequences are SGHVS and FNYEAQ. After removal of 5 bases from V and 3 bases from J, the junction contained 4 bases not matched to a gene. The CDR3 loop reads CASSPRTSGSYEQYF. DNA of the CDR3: TGTGCCAGCAGCCCCCGGACTAGCGGGAGCTACGAGCAGTACTTC.

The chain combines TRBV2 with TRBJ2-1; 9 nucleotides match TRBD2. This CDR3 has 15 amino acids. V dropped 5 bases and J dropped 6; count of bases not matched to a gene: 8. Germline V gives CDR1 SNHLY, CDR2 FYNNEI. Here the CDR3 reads CASSFSGRWGNEQFF. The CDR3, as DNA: TGTGCCAGCAGTTTTAGCGGGAGATGGGGCAATGAGCAGTTCTTC.

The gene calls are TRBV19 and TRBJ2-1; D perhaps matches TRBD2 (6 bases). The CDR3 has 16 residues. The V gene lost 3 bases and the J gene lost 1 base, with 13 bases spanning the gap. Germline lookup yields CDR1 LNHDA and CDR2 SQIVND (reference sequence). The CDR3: CASSIESGLSYNEQFF. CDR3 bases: TGTGCCAGTAGTATCGAGAGCGGGCTTTCCTACAATGAGCAGTTCTTC. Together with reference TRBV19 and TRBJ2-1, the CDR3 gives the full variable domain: DGGITQSPKYLFRKEGQNVTLSCEQNLNHDAMYWYRQDPGQGLRLIYYSQIVNDFQKGDIAEGYSVSREKKESFPLTVTSAQKNPTAFYLCASSIESGLSYNEQFFGPGTRLTVL.

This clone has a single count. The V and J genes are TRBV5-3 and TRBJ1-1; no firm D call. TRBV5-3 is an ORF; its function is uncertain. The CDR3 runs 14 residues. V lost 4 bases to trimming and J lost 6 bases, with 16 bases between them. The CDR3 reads CARSRPGIIPEAFF. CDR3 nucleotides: TGTGCCAGAAGCCGTCCCGGGATAATTCCTGAAGCTTTCTTT.

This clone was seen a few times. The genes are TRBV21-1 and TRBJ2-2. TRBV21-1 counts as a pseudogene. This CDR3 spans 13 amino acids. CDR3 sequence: CASSSPNTGELFF. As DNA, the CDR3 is TGTGCCAGCAGCTCGCCGAACACCGGGGAGCTGTTTTTT.

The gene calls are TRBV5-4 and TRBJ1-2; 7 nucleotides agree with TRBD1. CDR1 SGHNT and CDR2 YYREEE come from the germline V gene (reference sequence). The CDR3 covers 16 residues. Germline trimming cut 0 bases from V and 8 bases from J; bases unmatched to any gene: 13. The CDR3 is CASSLGGPTGAEGYTF. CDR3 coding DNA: TGTGCCAGCAGCTTGGGGGGACCTACAGGGGCTGAGGGCTACACCTTC.

CDR3 nucleotide sequence: TGTGCCATACATTACTTTGACAGGGGCGATAATTCACCCCTCCACTTT. This translates into CAIHYFDRGDNSPLHF. The chain recombines TRBV11-3 with TRBJ1-6; 8 bases agree with TRBD1. Per germline, CDR1 SGHNT and CDR2 YENEEA. CDR3 length: 16 residues. V lost 10 bases and J lost 5; bases outside the gene matches: 13.

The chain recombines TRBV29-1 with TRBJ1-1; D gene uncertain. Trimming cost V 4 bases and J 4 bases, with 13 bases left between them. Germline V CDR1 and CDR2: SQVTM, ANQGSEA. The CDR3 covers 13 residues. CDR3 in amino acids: CSVVGSGVTEAFF. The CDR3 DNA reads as TGCAGCGTTGTTGGCAGCGGGGTCACTGAAGCTTTCTTT.

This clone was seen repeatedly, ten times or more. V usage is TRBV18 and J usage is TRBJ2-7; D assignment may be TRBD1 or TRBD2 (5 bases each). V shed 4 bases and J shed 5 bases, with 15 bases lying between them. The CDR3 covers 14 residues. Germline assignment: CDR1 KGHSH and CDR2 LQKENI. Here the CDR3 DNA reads TGTGCCAGCTCACTTACGGGCCAGGGACACGAGCAGTACTTC. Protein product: CASSLTGQGHEQYF.

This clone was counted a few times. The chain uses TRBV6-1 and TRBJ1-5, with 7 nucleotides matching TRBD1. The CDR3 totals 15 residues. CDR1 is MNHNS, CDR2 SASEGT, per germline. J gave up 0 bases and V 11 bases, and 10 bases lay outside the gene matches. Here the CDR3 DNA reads TGTGCCGCCCGACAGGGAGATTATAGCAATCAGCCCCAGCATTTT. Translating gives CAARQGDYSNQPQHF.

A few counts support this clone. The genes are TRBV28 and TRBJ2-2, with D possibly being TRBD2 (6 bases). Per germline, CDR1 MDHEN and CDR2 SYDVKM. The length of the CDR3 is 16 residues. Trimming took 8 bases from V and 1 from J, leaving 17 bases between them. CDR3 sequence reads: CASGFGAGLNTGELFF. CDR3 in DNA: TGTGCCAGCGGATTTGGCGCGGGGTTGAACACCGGGGAGCTGTTTTTT. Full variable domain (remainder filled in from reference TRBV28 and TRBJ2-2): DVKVTQSSRYLVKRTGEKVFLECVQDMDHENMFWYRQDPGLGLRLIYFSYDVKMKEKGDIPEGYSVSREKKERFSLILESASTNQTSMYLCASGFGAGLNTGELFFGEGSRLTVL.

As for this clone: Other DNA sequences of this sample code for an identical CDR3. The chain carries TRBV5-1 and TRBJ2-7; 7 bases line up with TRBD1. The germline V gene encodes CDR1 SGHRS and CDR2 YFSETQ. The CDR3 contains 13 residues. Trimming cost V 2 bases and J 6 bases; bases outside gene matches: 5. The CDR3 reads CASSLDRDREQYF. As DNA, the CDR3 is TGCGCCAGCAGCTTAGACAGGGATCGCGAGCAGTACTTC.

The CDR3 nucleotides are TGTGCCAGCAGCGTTAGACCGGGACCAACACCGAACACCGGGGAGCTGTTTTTT. Amino acids: CASSVRPGPTPNTGELFF. V usage is TRBV9 and J usage is TRBJ2-2; D tentatively reads TRBD1 or TRBD2 (5 bases each). This CDR3 spans 18 amino acids. The V end lost 2 bases, the J end lost 0 bases, and 17 bases lay between the germline ends. The V gene's germline CDR1 is SGDLS and CDR2 YYNGEE.

CDR3 in DNA: TGTGCCAGCAGTCCTCCGGGACAGGGAATTAGCGAGCAGTACTTC. It yields the protein CASSPPGQGISEQYF. This chain connects TRBV28 to TRBJ2-7; 9 nucleotides match TRBD1. Per the germline V gene, CDR1 is MDHEN and CDR2 is SYDVKM. CDR3 length: 15 amino acids. J lost 6 bases, V lost 5 bases, and 11 bases had no gene match.

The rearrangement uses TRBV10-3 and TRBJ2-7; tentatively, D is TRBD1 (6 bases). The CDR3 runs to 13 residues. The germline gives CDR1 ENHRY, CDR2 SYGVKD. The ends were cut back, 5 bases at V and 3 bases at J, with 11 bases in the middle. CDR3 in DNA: TGTGCCATCAGTCGGGACACCTACTACGAGCAGTACTTC. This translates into CAISRDTYYEQYF.

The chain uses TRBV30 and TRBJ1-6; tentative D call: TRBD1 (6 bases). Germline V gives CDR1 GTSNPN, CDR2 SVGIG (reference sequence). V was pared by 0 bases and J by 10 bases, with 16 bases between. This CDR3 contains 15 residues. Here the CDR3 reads CAWSVGGRGGSPLHF. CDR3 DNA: TGTGCCTGGAGTGTAGGAGGCAGGGGCGGATCACCCCTCCACTTT.

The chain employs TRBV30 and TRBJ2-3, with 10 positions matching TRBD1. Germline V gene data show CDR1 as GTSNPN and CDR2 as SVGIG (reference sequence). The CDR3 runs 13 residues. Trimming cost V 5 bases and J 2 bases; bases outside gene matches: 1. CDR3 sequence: CAWDRGPTDTQYF. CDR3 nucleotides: TGTGCCTGGGACAGGGGGCCCACAGATACGCAGTATTTT.

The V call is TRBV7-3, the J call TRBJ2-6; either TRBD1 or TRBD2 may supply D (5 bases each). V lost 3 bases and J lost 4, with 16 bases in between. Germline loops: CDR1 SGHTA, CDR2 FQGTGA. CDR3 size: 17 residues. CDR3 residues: CASSLGPLGTGANVLTF. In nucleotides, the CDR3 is TGTGCCAGCAGCTTGGGGCCCCTGGGGACGGGGGCCAACGTCCTGACTTTC. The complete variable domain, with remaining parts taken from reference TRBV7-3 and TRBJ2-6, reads GAGVSQTPSNKVTEKGKYVELRCDPISGHTALYWYRQSLGQGPEFLIYFQGTGAADDSGLPNDRFFAVRPEGSVSTLKIQRTERGDSAVYLCASSLGPLGTGANVLTFGAGSRLTVL.

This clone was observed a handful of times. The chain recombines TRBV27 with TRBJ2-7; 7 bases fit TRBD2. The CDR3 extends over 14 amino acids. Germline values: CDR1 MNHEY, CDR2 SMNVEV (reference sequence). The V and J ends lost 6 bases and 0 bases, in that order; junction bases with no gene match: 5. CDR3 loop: CASSLAASSYEQYF. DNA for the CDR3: TGTGCCAGCAGCCTAGCGGCGAGCTCCTACGAGCAGTACTTC.

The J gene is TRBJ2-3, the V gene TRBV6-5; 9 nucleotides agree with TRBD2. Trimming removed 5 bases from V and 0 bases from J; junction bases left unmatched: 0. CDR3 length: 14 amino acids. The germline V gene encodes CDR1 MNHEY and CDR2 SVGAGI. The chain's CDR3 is CASSLAGSTDTQYF. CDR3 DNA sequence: TGTGCCAGCAGTCTAGCGGGGAGCACAGATACGCAGTATTTT.

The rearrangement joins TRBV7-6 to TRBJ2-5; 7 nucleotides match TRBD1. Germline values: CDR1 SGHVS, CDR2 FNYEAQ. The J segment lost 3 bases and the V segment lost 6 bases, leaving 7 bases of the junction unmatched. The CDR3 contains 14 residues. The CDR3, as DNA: TGTGCCAGCAGATCGACAGGGAATAAAGAGACCCAGTACTTC. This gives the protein CASRSTGNKETQYF.

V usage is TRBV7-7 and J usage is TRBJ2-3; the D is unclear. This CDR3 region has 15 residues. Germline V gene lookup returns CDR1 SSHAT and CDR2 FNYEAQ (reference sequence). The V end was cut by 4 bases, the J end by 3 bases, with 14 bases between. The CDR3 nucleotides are TGTGCCAGCAGCTATTCAGAGACCTCAACAGATACGCAGTATTTT. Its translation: CASSYSETSTDTQYF.

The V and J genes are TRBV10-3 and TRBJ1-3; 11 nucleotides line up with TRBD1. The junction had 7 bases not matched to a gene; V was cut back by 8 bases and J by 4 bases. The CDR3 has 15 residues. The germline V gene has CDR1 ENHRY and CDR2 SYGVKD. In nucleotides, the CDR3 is TGTGCCATCCGTGGGACAGGGGGAACAGGAAACACCATATATTTT. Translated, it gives CAIRGTGGTGNTIYF.